This T cell receptor (beta chain) is drawn from a study of CD8 T cells in Susac syndrome. Turning to this clonotype: Its antigen is unidentified.

This CDR3 contains 14 residues. Trimming left V 4 bases short and J 0 bases short, with 9 bases between. The germline CDR1 and CDR2 sequences are MGHRA and YSYEKL. Multiple sclerosis controls were treatment-naive patients with stable or active relapsing-remitting disease. While CD8+ and CD4+ T cells were isolated negatively, TEMRA cells were enriched by FACS. Findings and limits, study-wide: The study recognized that the number of individuals in its TCR sequencing and HLA analysis was relatively small.

RNA, at about 0.5 to 1 ug, was reverse transcribed with random hexamers. A multiplex approach, immunoSEQ multiplex PCR, amplified TCR beta CDR3 across 54 Vbeta and 13 Jbeta. TCRdb re-called the immunoSEQ multiplex PCR reads with MiXCR, one entry per CDR3 protein. Of 150,000 to 200,000 distinct CDR3 sequences in the sample, around 96% were seen once. Material: CD8+ T cells from PBMCs. The receptor's source is a human donor with multiple sclerosis. The rearrangement uses TRBV4-1 and TRBJ1-2; no definite D call. The CDR3 reads CASSPVTANYGYTF. The CDR3 nucleotides are TGCGCCAGCAGCCCAGTCACAGCTAACTATGGCTACACCTTC.